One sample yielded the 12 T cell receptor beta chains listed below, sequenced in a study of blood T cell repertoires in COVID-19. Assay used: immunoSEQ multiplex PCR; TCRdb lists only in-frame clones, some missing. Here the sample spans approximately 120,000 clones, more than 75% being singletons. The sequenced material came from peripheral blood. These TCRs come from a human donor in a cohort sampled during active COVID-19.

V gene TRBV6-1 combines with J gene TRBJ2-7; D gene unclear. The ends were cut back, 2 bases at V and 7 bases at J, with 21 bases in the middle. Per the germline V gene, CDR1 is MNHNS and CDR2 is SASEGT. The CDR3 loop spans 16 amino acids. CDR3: CASSEFPRVASGEQYF. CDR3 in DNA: TGTGCCAGCAGTGAATTCCCAAGAGTGGCTTCGGGTGAGCAGTACTTC.

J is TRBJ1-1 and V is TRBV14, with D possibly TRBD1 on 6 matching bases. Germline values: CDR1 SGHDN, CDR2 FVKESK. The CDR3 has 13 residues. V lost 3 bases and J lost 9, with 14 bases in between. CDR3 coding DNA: TGTGCCAGCAGCCACGGAATACAGGGTAAAGCTTTCTTT. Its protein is CASSHGIQGKAFF.

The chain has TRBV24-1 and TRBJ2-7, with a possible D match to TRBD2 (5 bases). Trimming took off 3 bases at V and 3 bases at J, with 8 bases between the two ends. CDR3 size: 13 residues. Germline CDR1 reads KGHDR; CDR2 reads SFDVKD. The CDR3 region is CATSDPGNYEQYF. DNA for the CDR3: TGTGCCACCAGTGATCCCGGGAACTACGAGCAGTACTTC.

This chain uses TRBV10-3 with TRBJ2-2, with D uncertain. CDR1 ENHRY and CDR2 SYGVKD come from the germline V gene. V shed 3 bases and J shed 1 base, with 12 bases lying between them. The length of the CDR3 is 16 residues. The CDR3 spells CAISDYLTLNTGELFF. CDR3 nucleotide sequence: TGTGCCATCAGTGATTATCTGACACTGAACACCGGGGAGCTGTTTTTT.

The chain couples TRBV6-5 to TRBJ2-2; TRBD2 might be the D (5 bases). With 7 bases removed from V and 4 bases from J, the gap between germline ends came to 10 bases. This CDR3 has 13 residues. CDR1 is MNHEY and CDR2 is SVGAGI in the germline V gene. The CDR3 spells CASTPGITGELFF. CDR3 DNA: TGTGCCAGCACCCCGGGGATCACCGGGGAGCTGTTTTTT.

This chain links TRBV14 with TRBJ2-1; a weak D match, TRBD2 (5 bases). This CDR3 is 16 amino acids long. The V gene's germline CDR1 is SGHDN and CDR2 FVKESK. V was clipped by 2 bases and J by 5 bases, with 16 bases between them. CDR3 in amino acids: CASSQWTGFGNNEQFF. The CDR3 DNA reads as TGTGCCAGCAGCCAATGGACTGGTTTCGGGAACAATGAGCAGTTCTTC.

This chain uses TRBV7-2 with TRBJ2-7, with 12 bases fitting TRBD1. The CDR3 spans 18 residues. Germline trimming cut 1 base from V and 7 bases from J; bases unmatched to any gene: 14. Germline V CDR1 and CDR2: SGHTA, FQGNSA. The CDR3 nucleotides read TGTGCCAGCAGCTTAGGCACACATCCGGGACAGGGGGCCGGGGAGCAGTACTTC. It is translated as CASSLGTHPGQGAGEQYF.

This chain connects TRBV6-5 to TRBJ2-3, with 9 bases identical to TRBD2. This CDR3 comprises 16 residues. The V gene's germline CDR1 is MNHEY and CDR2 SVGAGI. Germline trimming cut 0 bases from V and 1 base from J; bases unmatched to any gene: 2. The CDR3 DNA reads TGTGCCAGCAGTTACTCGAGGACTAGCGGCACAGATACGCAGTATTTT. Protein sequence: CASSYSRTSGTDTQYF.

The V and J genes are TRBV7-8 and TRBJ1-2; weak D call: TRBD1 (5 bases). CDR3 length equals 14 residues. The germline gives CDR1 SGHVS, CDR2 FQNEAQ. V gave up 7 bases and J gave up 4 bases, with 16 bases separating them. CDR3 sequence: CASKPPNRIYGYTF. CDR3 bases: TGTGCCAGCAAACCCCCCAACAGGATCTATGGCTACACCTTC.

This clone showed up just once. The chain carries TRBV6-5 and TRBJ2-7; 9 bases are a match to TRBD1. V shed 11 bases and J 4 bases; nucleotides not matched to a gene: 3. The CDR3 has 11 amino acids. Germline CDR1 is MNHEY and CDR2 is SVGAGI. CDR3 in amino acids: CAGGQGYEQYF. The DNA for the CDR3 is TGTGCCGGGGGACAGGGTTACGAGCAGTACTTC.

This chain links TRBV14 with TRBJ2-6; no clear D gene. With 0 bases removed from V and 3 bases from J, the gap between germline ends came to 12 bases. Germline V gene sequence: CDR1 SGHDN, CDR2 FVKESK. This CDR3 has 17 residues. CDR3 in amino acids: CASSQDRPLVGANVLTF. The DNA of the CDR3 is TGTGCCAGCAGCCAAGATAGACCCCTAGTTGGGGCCAACGTCCTGACTTTC.

The CDR3 reads CASSEQGGNTIYF. CDR3 nucleotide sequence: TGTGCCAGCAGTGAACAGGGTGGGAACACCATATATTTT. The V gene is TRBV25-1, the J gene TRBJ1-3, with D perhaps matching TRBD1 (5 bases). Germline CDR1 and CDR2: MGHDK and SYGVNS. The CDR3 length is 13 residues. Trimming took 2 bases from V and 7 from J, leaving 9 bases between them. The whole variable domain, filled in from reference TRBV25-1 and TRBJ1-3, reads EADIYQTPRYLVIGTGKKITLECSQTMGHDKMYWYQQDPGMELHLIHYSYGVNSTEKGDLSSESTVSRIRTEHFPLTLESARPSHTSQYLCASSEQGGNTIYFGEGSWLTVV.